These 23 T cell receptor beta chains originate from one sample sequenced in a study of cytomegalovirus exposure and HLA in healthy donors. PCR amplification relied on 60 Vbeta primers (plus 13 Jbeta primers). The protocol was immunoSEQ multiplex PCR, while the TCRdb copy is restricted to in-frame clones and leaves out a portion. The table includes some 130,000 clones, approximately 80% detected once. Sequencing was carried out using PBMCs. Receptors originate from a male donor in good health and CMV-seropositive.

V usage is TRBV5-4 and J usage is TRBJ1-1; a weak D match, TRBD1 (6 bases). The CDR3 spans 14 residues. Trimming took 4 bases from V and 5 from J, leaving 15 bases between them. Germline V lookup: CDR1 SGHNT, CDR2 YYREEE (reference sequence). Written as DNA, the CDR3 is TGTGCCAGCAGCCTCCAGGGGTATCTGACTGAAGCTTTCTTT. It translates to CASSLQGYLTEAFF.

The rearrangement uses TRBV9 and TRBJ1-3; maybe TRBD1 (5 bases). The CDR3 consists of 15 residues. CDR1 and CDR2 from the germline V gene are SGDLS and YYNGEE. V lost 2 bases and J 2 bases, leaving 11 bases between the germline ends. The CDR3 DNA sequence: TGTGCCAGCAGCGTGCGGGACTTCGCTGGAAACACCATATATTTT. It codes for CASSVRDFAGNTIYF.

The V and J genes are TRBV5-4 and TRBJ1-2; the match to TRBD1 covers 7 bases. Germline V gene lookup returns CDR1 SGHNT and CDR2 YYREEE (reference sequence). Germline trimming cut 4 bases from V and 10 bases from J; bases unmatched to any gene: 7. The CDR3 loop spans 12 amino acids. The CDR3 coding sequence is TGTGCCAGCAGCGCGGACAGGCGGAACTACACCTTC. Translated, it gives CASSADRRNYTF.

The rearrangement links TRBV19 to TRBJ1-2; 8 bases are a match to TRBD1. Per the germline V gene, CDR1 is LNHDA and CDR2 is SQIVND (reference sequence). Trimming at V came to 8 bases and at J to 4 bases, leaving 12 bases not matched to a gene. The CDR3 has 15 amino acids. The CDR3: CASRPSGGGPYGYTF. As DNA, the CDR3 is TGTGCCAGTCGCCCCTCAGGGGGCGGCCCCTATGGCTACACCTTC.

Points on this clone: One end of the junction does not line up with germline, which may come from a read error. J is TRBJ2-1 and V is TRBV6-5, with TRBD2 matching 10 bases. The CDR3 loop spans 14 amino acids. Germline V lookup: CDR1 MNHEY, CDR2 SVGAGI. This chain's CDR3 is CAGSRWTSGNEQFF. CDR3 nucleotides: TGTGCCGGCAGCCGTTGGACTAGCGGCAATGAGCAGTTCTTC.

The rearrangement links TRBV27 to TRBJ2-1; 12 nucleotides agree with TRBD2. Losses at the gene ends were 3 bases for V and 5 bases for J; bases not matched to a gene: 5. From germline, CDR1 is MNHEY and CDR2 SMNVEV (reference sequence). The CDR3 extends over 16 amino acids. CDR3 sequence: CASSFQLAGGHNEQFF. CDR3 coding DNA: TGTGCCAGCAGTTTCCAACTAGCGGGAGGCCACAATGAGCAGTTCTTC.

The V and J genes are TRBV20-1 and TRBJ2-5; unclear D gene. The CDR3 consists of 11 residues. The germline CDR1 and CDR2 sequences are DFQATT and SNEGSKA (reference sequence). V dropped 3 bases and J dropped 3 bases, with 5 bases sitting between them. The CDR3 DNA is TGCAGTGCTAGGTCAGAAGAGACCCAGTACTTC. Its translation: CSARSEETQYF.

V is TRBV27 and J is TRBJ2-7; 12 bases are a match to TRBD2. The CDR3 sequence is 15 residues long. In germline, CDR1 is MNHEY, CDR2 SMNVEV (reference sequence). With 5 bases clipped from V and 2 bases from J, the junction kept 4 bases outside the gene matches. Here the CDR3 DNA reads TGTGCCAGCAGTGCCCTAGCGGGAGGGACCTACGAGCAGTACTTC. It specifies CASSALAGGTYEQYF.

The chain carries TRBV4-3 and TRBJ2-1, with D hard to call. CDR1 is LGHNA, CDR2 YSLEER, per germline. The CDR3 contains 15 residues. Trimming shortened V by 0 bases and J by 5 bases, and 11 bases separated the two germline ends. CDR3 residues: CASSQERRVDNEQFF. In DNA form, the CDR3 reads TGCGCCAGCAGCCAAGAGAGGCGAGTGGACAATGAGCAGTTCTTC.

This clone was counted a few times. The chain couples TRBV27 to TRBJ2-7; D possibly corresponds to TRBD2 (6 bases). V shed 2 bases and J shed 2 bases, with 13 bases lying between them. Looked up from germline, CDR1 is MNHEY and CDR2 is SMNVEV (reference sequence). The CDR3 length is 15 residues. CDR3 DNA sequence: TGTGCCAGCAGTTTAGCCGGAGGGTTTCCCTACGAGCAGTACTTC. Protein sequence: CASSLAGGFPYEQYF.

The J gene is TRBJ2-1, the V gene TRBV25-1; weak D call: TRBD1 (5 bases). The CDR3 spans 14 residues. V shed 6 bases and J shed 1 base, with 10 bases lying between them. CDR1 MGHDK and CDR2 SYGVNS come from the germline V gene. The CDR3 nucleotides read TGTGCCAGCAGACAGGCCGGATCCTACAATGAGCAGTTCTTC. This gives the protein CASRQAGSYNEQFF.

The table lists this clone with a few counts. The chain employs TRBV4-3 and TRBJ2-1; 9 positions agree with TRBD2. CDR1 and CDR2 from the germline V gene are LGHNA and YSLEER. The trim removed 5 bases at V and 0 bases at J, leaving 17 bases unmatched. CDR3 length: 20 residues. CDR3 in DNA: TGCGCCAGCAGCGAACGCAGGGGACTAGCTTCTTTTAGCTCCTACAATGAGCAGTTCTTC. This translates into CASSERRGLASFSSYNEQFF.

The chain joins TRBV20-1 to TRBJ1-2; 8 bases map to TRBD1. V was clipped by 2 bases and J by 12 bases; unmatched bases: 5. The CDR3 has 11 amino acids. CDR1 and CDR2 from the germline V gene are DFQATT and SNEGSKA (reference sequence). CDR3: CSARSDREHTF. DNA of the CDR3: TGCAGTGCTAGATCGGACAGGGAGCACACCTTC.

J is TRBJ1-4 and V is TRBV4-3; D is undetermined. Trimming removed 1 base from V and 5 bases from J, with 5 bases in between. Germline-derived CDR1 and CDR2 are LGHNA and YSLEER. CDR3 length: 13 residues. The CDR3, as DNA: TGCGCCAGCAGCCAAGTTGCGAATGAAAAACTGTTTTTT. It yields the protein CASSQVANEKLFF.

This clone has only one observation. The J gene is TRBJ1-5, the V gene TRBV4-2; D is unresolved. The length of the CDR3 is 14 residues. The V end lost 0 bases, the J end lost 7 bases, and 10 bases lay between the germline ends. CDR1 and CDR2 (germline): LGHNA, YNFKEQ. The CDR3 loop reads CASSQERARQPQHF. For the CDR3, the DNA is TGTGCCAGCAGCCAAGAGAGGGCACGGCAGCCCCAGCATTTT.

The rearrangement uses TRBV19 and TRBJ1-5; maybe TRBD1 (6 bases). V dropped 2 bases and J dropped 5 bases, with 13 bases sitting between them. CDR3 length: 15 amino acids. The germline CDR1 and CDR2 sequences are LNHDA and SQIVND (reference sequence). The CDR3 bases are TGTGCCAGTAGTATATTTGCGGGGGCCGATCAGCCCCAGCATTTT. Protein sequence: CASSIFAGADQPQHF.

The CDR3 here is CASRLLRGGRNIQYF. CDR3 bases: TGTGCAAGTCGCTTATTACGCGGGGGGAGAAACATTCAGTACTTC. The chain links TRBV12-2 to TRBJ2-4; the DNA was not compared with TRBD2, the D call given in the table. TRBV12-2 is annotated as a pseudogene. The CDR3 is made up of 15 amino acids.

There are a few counts of this clone. The CDR3 DNA follows: TGTGCCAGCAGCTTGAGCGGGGTGGGCCAGGAGACCCAGTACTTC. Its protein is CASSLSGVGQETQYF. This chain uses TRBV7-3 with TRBJ2-5; 7 positions match TRBD2. CDR3 length: 15 residues. CDR1 is SGHTA, CDR2 FQGTGA, per germline. V shed 3 bases, J shed 5 bases, and the junction held 9 bases outside the gene matches.

This clone is a singleton in its sample. The chain joins TRBV7-2 to TRBJ2-5; 13 bases map to TRBD2. Trimming cost V 3 bases and J 2 bases; bases outside gene matches: 12. The germline V gene has CDR1 SGHTA and CDR2 FQGNSA. CDR3 size: 19 residues. The CDR3: CASSLALRLAGGPQETQYF. In nucleotides, the CDR3 is TGTGCCAGCAGCTTGGCCCTGAGACTAGCGGGAGGCCCGCAAGAGACCCAGTACTTC.

This clone was observed a single time. This chain links TRBV7-2 with TRBJ2-4; unclear D gene. The germline gives CDR1 SGHTA, CDR2 FQGNSA. The CDR3 has 15 residues. Trimming removed 3 bases at V and 0 bases at J, with 9 bases between. DNA for the CDR3: TGTGCCAGCAGCTTCGATAAACTAGCCAAAAACATTCAGTACTTC. It encodes CASSFDKLAKNIQYF.

V gene TRBV7-9 combines with J gene TRBJ2-2; possibly TRBD2 for D (6 bases). This CDR3 contains 15 residues. The ends were cut back, 5 bases at V and 4 bases at J, with 14 bases in the middle. CDR1 and CDR2 from the germline V gene are SEHNR and FQNEAQ (reference sequence). The DNA of the CDR3 is TGTGCCAGCAGCCGACGGGACTTCTTCACCGGGGAGCTGTTTTTT. Translating gives CASSRRDFFTGELFF.

V and J are TRBV27 and TRBJ2-1, with 12 positions matching TRBD2. V lost 2 bases to trimming and J lost 8 bases; unmatched junction nucleotides: 16. Germline lookup yields CDR1 MNHEY and CDR2 SMNVEV (reference sequence). The CDR3 loop spans 19 amino acids. The CDR3 is CASSLIRSLRLAGEDEQFF. The CDR3 bases are TGTGCCAGCAGTTTAATCAGGTCCCTACGACTAGCGGGAGAGGATGAGCAGTTCTTC.

The chain's CDR3 is CASSQDQSGYNEQFF. In DNA, the CDR3 is TGCGCCAGCAGCCAAGATCAGTCAGGCTACAATGAGCAGTTCTTC. The rearrangement joins TRBV4-3 to TRBJ2-1, with no clear D. Trimming shortened V by 0 bases and J by 3 bases, and 9 bases separated the two germline ends. Per the germline V gene, CDR1 is LGHNA and CDR2 is YSLEER. This CDR3 has 15 amino acids.